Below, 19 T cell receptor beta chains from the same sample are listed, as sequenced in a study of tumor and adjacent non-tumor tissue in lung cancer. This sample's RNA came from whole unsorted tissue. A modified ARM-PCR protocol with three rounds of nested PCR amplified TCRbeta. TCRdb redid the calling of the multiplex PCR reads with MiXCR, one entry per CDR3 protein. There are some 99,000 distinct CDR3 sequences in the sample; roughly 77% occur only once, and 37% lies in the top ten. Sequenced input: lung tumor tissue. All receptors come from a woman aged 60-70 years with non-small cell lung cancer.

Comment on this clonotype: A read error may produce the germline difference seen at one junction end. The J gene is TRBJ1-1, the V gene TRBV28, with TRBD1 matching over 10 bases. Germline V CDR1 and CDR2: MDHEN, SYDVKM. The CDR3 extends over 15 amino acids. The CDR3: CTSRTRTGGRTEAFF. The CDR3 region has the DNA TGTACCAGCAGAACGCGGACAGGGGGGCGGACTGAAGCTTTCTTT. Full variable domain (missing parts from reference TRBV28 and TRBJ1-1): DVKVTQSSRYLVKRTGEKVFLECVQDMDHENMFWYRQDPGLGLRLIYFSYDVKMKEKGDIPEGYSVSREKKERFSLILESASTNQTSMYLCTSRTRTGGRTEAFFGQGTRLTVV.

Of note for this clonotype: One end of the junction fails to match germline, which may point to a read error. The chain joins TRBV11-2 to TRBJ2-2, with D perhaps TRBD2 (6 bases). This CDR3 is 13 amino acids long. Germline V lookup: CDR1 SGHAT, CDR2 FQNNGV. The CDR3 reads CASSPRRVGKLFF. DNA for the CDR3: TGTGCCAGCAGCCCTCGGAGGGTCGGGAAGCTGTTTTTT.

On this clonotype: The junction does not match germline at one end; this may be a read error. The CDR3 loop is CASSEDRPPYSPLHF. The CDR3 nucleotides read TGTGCCAGCAGTGAAGACCGGCCCCCCTATTCACCCCTACACTTT. J is TRBJ1-6 and V is TRBV6-1; no clear D gene. Germline CDR1 reads MNHNS; CDR2 reads SASEGT. CDR3 length equals 15 residues.

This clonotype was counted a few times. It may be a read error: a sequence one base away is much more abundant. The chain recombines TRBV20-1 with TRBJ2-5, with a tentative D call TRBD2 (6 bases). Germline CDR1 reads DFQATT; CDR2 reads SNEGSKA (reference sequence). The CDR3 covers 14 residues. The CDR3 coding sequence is TGCAGTGTTAGAGTCTCGCCTAGCGCAGAGACCCAGTACTTC. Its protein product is CSVRVSPSAETQYF.

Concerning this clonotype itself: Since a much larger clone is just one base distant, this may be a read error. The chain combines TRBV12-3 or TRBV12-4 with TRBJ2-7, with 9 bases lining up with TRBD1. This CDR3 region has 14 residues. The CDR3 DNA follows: TGTGCCAGCAGGGGACAGGGTGGGGCCTACGAGCAGCACTTC. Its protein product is CASRGQGGAYEQHF.

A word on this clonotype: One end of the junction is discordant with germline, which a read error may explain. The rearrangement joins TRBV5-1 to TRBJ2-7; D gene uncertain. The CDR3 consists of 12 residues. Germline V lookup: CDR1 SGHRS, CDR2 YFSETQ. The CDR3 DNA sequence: TGCACCAGCAGCTGGCGAAACTACGAGCAGTACTTC. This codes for CTSSWRNYEQYF.

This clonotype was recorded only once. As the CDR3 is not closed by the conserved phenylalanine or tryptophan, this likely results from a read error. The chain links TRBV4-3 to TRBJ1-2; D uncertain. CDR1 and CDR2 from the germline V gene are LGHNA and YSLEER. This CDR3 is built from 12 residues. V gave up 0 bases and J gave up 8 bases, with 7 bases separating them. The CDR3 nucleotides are TGCGCCAGCAGCCAAGATCACGACGGCTACACCCTC. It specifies CASSQDHDGYTL.

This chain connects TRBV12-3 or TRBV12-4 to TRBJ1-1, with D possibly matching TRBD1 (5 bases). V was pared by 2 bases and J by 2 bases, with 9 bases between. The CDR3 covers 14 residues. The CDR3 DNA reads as TGTGCCAGCAGTTTACGGGGCTACAACACTGAAGCTTTCTTT. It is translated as CASSLRGYNTEAFF.

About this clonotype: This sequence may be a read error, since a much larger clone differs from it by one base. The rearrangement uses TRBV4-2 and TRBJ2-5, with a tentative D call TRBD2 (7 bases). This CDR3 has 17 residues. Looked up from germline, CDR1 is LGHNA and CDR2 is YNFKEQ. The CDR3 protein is CATSQEPRGRGGETQYF. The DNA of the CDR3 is TGTGCCACCAGCCAAGAACCGCGGGGGCGCGGGGGAGAGACCCAGTACTTC.

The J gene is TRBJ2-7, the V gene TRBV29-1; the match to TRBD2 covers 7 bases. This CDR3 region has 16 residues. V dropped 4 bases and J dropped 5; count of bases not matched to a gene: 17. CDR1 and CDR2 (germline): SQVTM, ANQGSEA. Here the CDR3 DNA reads TGCAGCGTTGGGGGTTTGGGGGGGGTTTCTTCGCACGAGCAGTACTTC. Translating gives CSVGGLGGVSSHEQYF.

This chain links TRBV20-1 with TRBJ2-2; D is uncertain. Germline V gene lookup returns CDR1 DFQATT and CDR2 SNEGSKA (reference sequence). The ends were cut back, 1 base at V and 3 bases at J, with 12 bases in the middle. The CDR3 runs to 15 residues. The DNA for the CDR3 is TGCAGTGCTAGAGCCACAGTGTTGGACACCGGGGAGCTGTTTTTT. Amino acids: CSARATVLDTGELFF.

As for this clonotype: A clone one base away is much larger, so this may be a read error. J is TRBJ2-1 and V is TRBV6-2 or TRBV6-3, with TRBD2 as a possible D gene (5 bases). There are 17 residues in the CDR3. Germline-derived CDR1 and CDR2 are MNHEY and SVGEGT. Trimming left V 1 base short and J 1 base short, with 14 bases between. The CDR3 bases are TGTGCCAGCAGTTACTATGAGCGGCGTAGGTCCTACAATGAGCAGTTCTTC. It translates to CASSYYERRRSYNEQFF.

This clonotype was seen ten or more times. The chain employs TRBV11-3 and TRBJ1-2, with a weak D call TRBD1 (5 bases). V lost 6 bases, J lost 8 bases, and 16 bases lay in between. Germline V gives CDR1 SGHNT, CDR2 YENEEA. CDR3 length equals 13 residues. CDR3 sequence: CASSWGATEGYTF. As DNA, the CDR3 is TGTGCCAGCAGTTGGGGCGCAACAGAAGGCTACACCTTC.

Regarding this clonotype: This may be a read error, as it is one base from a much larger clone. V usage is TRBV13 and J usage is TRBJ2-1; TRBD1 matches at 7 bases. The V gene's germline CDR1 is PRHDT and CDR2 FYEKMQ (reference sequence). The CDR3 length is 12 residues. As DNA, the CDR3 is TGTGCCAACAGCTTCAGGGGGAATGAGCAGTTCTTC. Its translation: CANSFRGNEQFF. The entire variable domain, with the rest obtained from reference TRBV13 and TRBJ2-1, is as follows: AAGVIQSPRHLIKEKRETATLKCYPIPRHDTVYWYQQGPGQDPQFLISFYEKMQSDKGSIPDRFSAQQFSDYHSELNMSSLELGDSALYFCANSFRGNEQFFGPGTRLTVL.

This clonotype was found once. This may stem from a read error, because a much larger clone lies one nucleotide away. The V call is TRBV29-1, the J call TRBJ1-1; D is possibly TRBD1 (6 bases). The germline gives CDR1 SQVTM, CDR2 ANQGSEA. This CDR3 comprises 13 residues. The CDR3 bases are TGCAGCGTTGCGTGGGGTGGGGACACTGGAGCTTTCTTT. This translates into CSVAWGGDTGAFF. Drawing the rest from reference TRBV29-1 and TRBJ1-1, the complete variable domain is SAVISQKPSRDICQRGTSLTIQCQVDSQVTMMFWYRQQPGQSLTLIATANQGSEATYESGFVIDKFPISRPNLTFSTLTVSNMSPEDSSIYLCSVAWGGDTGAFFGQGTRLTVV.

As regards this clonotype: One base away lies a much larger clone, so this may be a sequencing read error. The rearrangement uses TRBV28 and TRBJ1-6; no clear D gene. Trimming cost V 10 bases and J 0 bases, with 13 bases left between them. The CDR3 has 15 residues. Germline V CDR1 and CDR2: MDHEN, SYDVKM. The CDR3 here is CANINSPSYNSPLHF. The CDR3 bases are TGTGCCAACATAAATTCCCCCTCCTATAATTCACCCCTCCACTTT. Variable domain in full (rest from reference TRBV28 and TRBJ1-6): DVKVTQSSRYLVKRTGEKVFLECVQDMDHENMFWYRQDPGLGLRLIYFSYDVKMKEKGDIPEGYSVSREKKERFSLILESASTNQTSMYLCANINSPSYNSPLHFGNGTRLTVT.

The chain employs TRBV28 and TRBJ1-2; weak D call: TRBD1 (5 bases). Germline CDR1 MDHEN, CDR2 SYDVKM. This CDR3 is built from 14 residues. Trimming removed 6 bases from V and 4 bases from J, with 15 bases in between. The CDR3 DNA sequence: TGTGCCAGCAGCTCCAGGAGGGGCGCCTATGGCTACACCTTC. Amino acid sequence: CASSSRRGAYGYTF.

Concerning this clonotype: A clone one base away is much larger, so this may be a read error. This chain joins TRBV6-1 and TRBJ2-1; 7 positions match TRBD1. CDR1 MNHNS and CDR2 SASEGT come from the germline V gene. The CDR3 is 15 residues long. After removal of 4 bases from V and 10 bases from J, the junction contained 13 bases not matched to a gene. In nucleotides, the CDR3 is TGTGCCAGCAGTGCTCAGGGGGTGACAGGGAACGAGCAGTTCTTC. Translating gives CASSAQGVTGNEQFF.

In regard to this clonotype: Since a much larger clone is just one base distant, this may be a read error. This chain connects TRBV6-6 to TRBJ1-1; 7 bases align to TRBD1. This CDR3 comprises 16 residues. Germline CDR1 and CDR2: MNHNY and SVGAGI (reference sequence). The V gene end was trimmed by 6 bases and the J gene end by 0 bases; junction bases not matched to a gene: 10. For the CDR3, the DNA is TGTGCCAGCAGCACCCGACAGGGATACTTGAACACTGAAGCTTTCTTT. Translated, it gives CASSTRQGYLNTEAFF.